One and the same sample provided the 27 T cell receptor beta chains below, sequenced in a study of chemoradiotherapy in HPV16-positive cancers. Using immunoSEQ multiplex PCR, the repertoire was profiled, and TCRdb retains in-frame clones only, with some absent. The sample has 29,000 or so clones, about 93% seen once; the top ten hold about 20%. Source: blood, taken from a patient who underwent chemoradiotherapy. Source of these receptors: a human donor with HPV-associated anogenital cancer.

This chain connects TRBV10-3 to TRBJ2-1; 14 nucleotides agree with TRBD2. CDR3 length equals 14 residues. Losses at the gene ends were 6 bases for V and 6 bases for J; bases not matched to a gene: 1. Germline V CDR1 and CDR2: ENHRY, SYGVKD. The CDR3 coding sequence is TGTGCCATCAGCGGACTAGCGGGGGGCAATGAGCAGTTCTTC. Translated: CAISGLAGGNEQFF.

The chain couples TRBV20-1 to TRBJ2-1; D unclear. The CDR3 length is 10 residues. The V end was cut by 4 bases, the J end by 5 bases, with 3 bases between. The germline V gene has CDR1 DFQATT and CDR2 SNEGSKA (reference sequence). The CDR3 DNA reads TGCAGTGCTACCCACAATGAGCAGTTCTTC. As protein: CSATHNEQFF.

The rearrangement links TRBV9 to TRBJ2-1, with 12 bases that match TRBD2. Per the germline V gene, CDR1 is SGDLS and CDR2 is YYNGEE. This CDR3 has 19 amino acids. The V segment lost 4 bases and the J segment 7 bases; nucleotides outside the gene matches: 18. This CDR3 reads CASSPRVVTSGSSRNEQFF. Here the CDR3 DNA reads TGTGCCAGCAGCCCCCGGGTTGTGACTAGCGGGAGTTCTCGGAATGAGCAGTTCTTC. Full variable domain (missing parts from reference TRBV9 and TRBJ2-1): DSGVTQTPKHLITATGQRVTLRCSPRSGDLSVYWYQQSLDQGLQFLIQYYNGEERAKGNILERFSAQQFPDLHSELNLSSLELGDSALYFCASSPRVVTSGSSRNEQFFGPGTRLTVL.

The chain carries TRBV7-6 and TRBJ2-7, with 7 positions matching TRBD1. Trimming at V came to 1 base and at J to 5 bases, leaving 5 bases not matched to a gene. CDR3 length: 14 residues. Germline V gene sequence: CDR1 SGHVS, CDR2 FNYEAQ. CDR3 bases: TGTGCCAGCAGCTTAGGAGACAGGGTCCACGAGCAGTACTTC. As protein: CASSLGDRVHEQYF.

This chain links TRBV10-3 with TRBJ1-2; perhaps TRBD1 as D (5 bases). V lost 3 bases to trimming and J lost 2 bases, with 13 bases between them. Germline CDR1 is ENHRY and CDR2 is SYGVKD. This CDR3 comprises 15 residues. CDR3 sequence (DNA): TGTGCCATCAGTGATCATAAGGGACGGAACTATGGCTACACCTTC. This encodes CAISDHKGRNYGYTF.

The chain uses TRBV7-9 and TRBJ1-1, with D unclear. V lost 5 bases, J lost 0 bases, and 10 bases lay in between. Germline CDR1 reads SEHNR; CDR2 reads FQNEAQ (reference sequence). The CDR3 is made up of 14 amino acids. This chain's CDR3 is CASSLGDVNTEAFF. The CDR3 nucleotides read TGTGCCAGCAGCCTTGGGGATGTGAACACTGAAGCTTTCTTT.

The gene calls are TRBV2 and TRBJ2-5, with D possibly matching TRBD2 (5 bases). Germline V gene sequence: CDR1 SNHLY, CDR2 FYNNEI. The length of the CDR3 is 13 residues. V gave up 6 bases and J gave up 2 bases, with 10 bases separating them. This CDR3 is CASSGSVQETQYF. CDR3 coding DNA: TGTGCCAGCAGCGGTAGCGTACAAGAGACCCAGTACTTC.

V is TRBV4-2 and J is TRBJ1-2; weak D call: TRBD1 (5 bases). The V gene's germline CDR1 is LGHNA and CDR2 YNFKEQ. This CDR3 has 14 residues. V lost 6 bases, J lost 2 bases, and 13 bases lay in between. CDR3 DNA: TGTGCCAGCAGTCGCAAGGACACCAACTATGGCTACACCTTC. Translation: CASSRKDTNYGYTF.

This clone was seen once. The chain couples TRBV18 to TRBJ1-1; D unresolved. This CDR3 spans 14 amino acids. The germline gives CDR1 KGHSH, CDR2 LQKENI. V was pared by 1 base and J by 1 base, with 7 bases between. CDR3 loop: CASSPHSENTEAFF. The CDR3 DNA reads as TGTGCCAGCTCACCACACAGTGAGAACACTGAAGCTTTCTTT. The full variable domain, completed using reference TRBV18 and TRBJ1-1, is NAGVMQNPRHLVRRRGQEARLRCSPMKGHSHVYWYRQLPEEGLKFMVYLQKENIIDESGMPKERFSAEFPKEGPSILRIQQVVRGDSAAYFCASSPHSENTEAFFGQGTRLTVV.

V and J are TRBV7-7 and TRBJ2-2; TRBD2 matches 13 bases. The CDR3 loop spans 19 amino acids. The J segment lost 3 bases and the V segment lost 5 bases, leaving 12 bases of the junction unmatched. Germline V CDR1 and CDR2: SSHAT, FNYEAQ (reference sequence). The CDR3 is CASSPSTGLAGAYTGELFF. Here the CDR3 DNA reads TGTGCCAGCAGCCCGTCGACTGGACTAGCGGGGGCCTACACCGGGGAGCTGTTTTTT.

This chain connects TRBV11-2 to TRBJ2-7; TRBD1 aligns across 12 bases. CDR1 and CDR2 (germline): SGHAT, FQNNGV. V dropped 3 bases and J dropped 1; count of bases not matched to a gene: 1. The CDR3 loop spans 15 amino acids. The CDR3 is CASSLGQGASYEQYF. CDR3 nucleotide sequence: TGTGCCAGCAGCTTGGGACAGGGGGCATCCTACGAGCAGTACTTC.

The V call is TRBV7-2, the J call TRBJ1-5, with D possibly being TRBD1 (5 bases). The CDR3 has 18 amino acids. Germline CDR1 and CDR2: SGHTA and FQGNSA. V was cut by 7 bases and J by 2 bases, with 24 bases left in between. The CDR3 here is CASNQGQGSYGGNQPQHF. DNA of the CDR3: TGTGCCAGCAACCAGGGTCAGGGAAGCTATGGTGGCAATCAGCCCCAGCATTTT.

The chain couples TRBV6-1 to TRBJ2-1; D gene unclear. From germline, CDR1 is MNHNS and CDR2 SASEGT. The ends were cut back, 8 bases at V and 9 bases at J, with 14 bases in the middle. The CDR3 is 12 residues long. CDR3 sequence (DNA): TGTGCCAGCGGGGATTACTCCAGTGAGCAGTTCTTC. Its translation: CASGDYSSEQFF.

V gene TRBV18 combines with J gene TRBJ2-7, with D uncertain. Germline CDR1 and CDR2: KGHSH and LQKENI. V lost 4 bases and J 0 bases, leaving 19 bases between the germline ends. The CDR3 spans 17 residues. Written as DNA, the CDR3 is TGTGCCAGCTCACTGGTCCCTTTGCAAGGCGGCTCCTACGAGCAGTACTTC. Its translation is CASSLVPLQGGSYEQYF.

The rearrangement joins TRBV7-3 to TRBJ2-3, with D perhaps TRBD2 (6 bases). The CDR3 has 14 amino acids. The V and J ends lost 0 bases and 3 bases respectively, with 7 bases between them. CDR1 and CDR2 (germline): SGHTA, FQGTGA. The CDR3 is CASSLTGRTDTQYF. CDR3 in DNA: TGTGCCAGCAGCTTAACAGGGAGGACAGATACGCAGTATTTT.

J is TRBJ1-1 and V is TRBV19; D possibly corresponds to TRBD1 (5 bases). Germline V gene data show CDR1 as LNHDA and CDR2 as SQIVND (reference sequence). The germline V and J ends were trimmed by 5 bases and 2 bases, with 18 bases remaining between them. CDR3 length: 16 amino acids. The CDR3 here is CASSSIRDPKNTEAFF. CDR3 coding DNA: TGTGCCAGTAGTTCGATCCGGGACCCGAAAAACACTGAAGCTTTCTTT.

This chain connects TRBV4-3 to TRBJ2-7; TRBD2 might be the D (6 bases). With 0 bases removed from V and 4 bases from J, the gap between germline ends came to 10 bases. The CDR3 loop spans 14 amino acids. The germline CDR1 and CDR2 sequences are LGHNA and YSLEER. CDR3 bases: TGCGCCAGCAGCCAAGAAATCCGGGGGTACGAGCAGTACTTC. Its protein product is CASSQEIRGYEQYF.

V is TRBV27 and J is TRBJ2-3, with 9 bases fitting TRBD2. Germline CDR1 and CDR2: MNHEY and SMNVEV (reference sequence). There are 15 residues in the CDR3. J gave up 3 bases and V 3 bases, and 4 bases lay outside the gene matches. Here the CDR3 DNA reads TGTGCCAGCAGTTTTGGGAGCGGGGGGACAGATACGCAGTATTTT. Translated, it gives CASSFGSGGTDTQYF.

V usage is TRBV5-1 and J usage is TRBJ2-5; a weak D match, TRBD2 (5 bases). The ends were cut back, 7 bases at V and 4 bases at J, with 17 bases in the middle. The CDR3 contains 14 residues. The germline V gene encodes CDR1 SGHRS and CDR2 YFSETQ. The chain's CDR3 is CASRAAAVGETQYF. Here the CDR3 DNA reads TGCGCCAGCCGAGCGGCAGCTGTAGGAGAGACCCAGTACTTC.

This rearrangement joins TRBV4-3 to TRBJ2-7; the match to TRBD2 covers 9 bases. The CDR3 contains 14 residues. Germline CDR1 LGHNA, CDR2 YSLEER. The V and J ends lost 4 bases and 2 bases, in that order; junction bases with no gene match: 3. Here the CDR3 DNA reads TGCGCCAGCAGCCCCGGCGGGGGGGCCTACGAGCAGTACTTC. Protein product: CASSPGGGAYEQYF.

V gene TRBV6-1 combines with J gene TRBJ1-1; 8 bases line up with TRBD1. The CDR3 sequence is 14 residues long. The germline gives CDR1 MNHNS, CDR2 SASEGT. V lost 5 bases to trimming and J lost 7 bases; unmatched junction nucleotides: 9. This chain's CDR3 is CASSTIQGVVEAFF. The DNA for the CDR3 is TGTGCCAGCAGTACAATACAGGGGGTGGTTGAAGCTTTCTTT.

This chain uses TRBV2 with TRBJ2-2, with a weak D call TRBD2 (6 bases). The CDR3 runs 13 residues. Germline V gene data show CDR1 as SNHLY and CDR2 as FYNNEI. V was pared by 11 bases and J by 6 bases, with 16 bases between. CDR3 region: CAGGTLRPGELFF. CDR3 nucleotide sequence: TGTGCCGGGGGGACGTTACGCCCCGGGGAGCTGTTTTTT.

The chain couples TRBV7-9 to TRBJ2-1, with TRBD1 matching 11 bases. Germline trimming cut 3 bases from V and 4 bases from J; bases unmatched to any gene: 5. Germline CDR1 is SEHNR and CDR2 is FQNEAQ (reference sequence). The CDR3 loop spans 16 amino acids. The CDR3 sequence: CASSFAGQGGYNEQFF. In DNA, the CDR3 is TGTGCCAGCAGCTTTGCGGGACAGGGGGGTTACAATGAGCAGTTCTTC.

This chain uses TRBV19 with TRBJ2-7, with 7 bases aligning to TRBD1. Germline V gene data show CDR1 as LNHDA and CDR2 as SQIVND (reference sequence). The V gene end was trimmed by 6 bases and the J gene end by 3 bases; junction bases not matched to a gene: 8. The CDR3 extends over 14 amino acids. CDR3 region: CASRATGSVYEQYF. CDR3 in DNA: TGTGCCAGTAGGGCGACAGGGTCGGTCTACGAGCAGTACTTC. The full variable domain, with the rest looked up from reference TRBV19 and TRBJ2-7, is DGGITQSPKYLFRKEGQNVTLSCEQNLNHDAMYWYRQDPGQGLRLIYYSQIVNDFQKGDIAEGYSVSREKKESFPLTVTSAQKNPTAFYLCASRATGSVYEQYFGPGTRLTVT.

This clone was counted only a few times. The chain combines TRBV7-9 with TRBJ1-6, with D uncertain. Per germline, CDR1 SEHNR and CDR2 FQNEAQ (reference sequence). V was shortened by 5 bases and J by 4 bases, with 12 bases between the two germline ends. There are 15 residues in the CDR3. The CDR3 DNA reads TGTGCCAGCAGCCGACCCGGCTTGTATAATTCACCCCTCCACTTT. Its translation is CASSRPGLYNSPLHF.

This rearrangement joins TRBV5-1 to TRBJ1-2; TRBD1 agrees at 8 bases. Germline CDR1 is SGHRS and CDR2 is YFSETQ. The J segment lost 7 bases and the V segment lost 4 bases, leaving 9 bases of the junction unmatched. The CDR3 is 14 amino acids. The CDR3 DNA reads TGCGCCAGCAGCGACCTCCAGGGGGCGGGTGGCTACACCTTC. Protein sequence: CASSDLQGAGGYTF.

V usage is TRBV7-2 and J usage is TRBJ1-2; 7 bases are shared with TRBD1. This CDR3 has 15 residues. V lost 1 base to trimming and J lost 8 bases; unmatched junction nucleotides: 10. In germline, CDR1 is SGHTA, CDR2 FQGNSA. The CDR3 spells CASSLEGGGVRGYTF. The CDR3 DNA follows: TGTGCCAGCAGCTTAGAAGGAGGGGGCGTAAGGGGCTACACCTTC.